The 13 T cell receptor beta chains presented below share a single source sample, sequenced in a study of early T cells in non-severe SARS-CoV-2 infection. TCRdb re-analysed the 5' RACE reads in MiXCR, keeping a single row per CDR3 protein. Among over 80,000 distinct CDR3 sequences listed, around 14% were seen once. The source material was whole blood. These receptor sequences come from an adult who was a healthcare worker with PCR-confirmed SARS-CoV-2 infection or an uninfected control (not recorded which).

A few counts support this clonotype. This chain connects TRBV11-1 to TRBJ2-7, with a possible D match to TRBD2 (6 bases). Trimming left V 1 base short and J 2 bases short, with 9 bases between. The CDR3 runs 14 residues. The germline CDR1 and CDR2 sequences are SGHAT and FQDESV (reference sequence). The CDR3 protein is CASSLVGLTYEQYF. CDR3 DNA sequence: TGTGCCAGCAGCTTAGTTGGACTAACCTACGAGCAGTACTTC.

CDR3 residues: CASTSKFRGRLDYEQYF. In DNA, the CDR3 is TGTGCCAGCACTTCAAAATTTAGAGGTCGCTTGGACTACGAGCAGTACTTC. The chain recombines TRBV6-2 or TRBV6-3 with TRBJ2-7; D not resolved. With 7 bases removed from V and 3 bases from J, the gap between germline ends came to 25 bases. The germline V gene encodes CDR1 MNHEY and CDR2 SVGEGT. The CDR3 is 17 amino acids.

This clonotype was observed a few times. V is TRBV6-5 and J is TRBJ1-5; no clear D gene. The CDR3 is 15 residues long. Germline V gene lookup returns CDR1 MNHEY and CDR2 SVGAGI. The germline V and J ends were trimmed by 4 bases and 5 bases, with 15 bases remaining between them. CDR3 sequence: CASSSLLLWDQPQHF. In DNA form, the CDR3 reads TGTGCCAGCAGTTCCCTACTACTTTGGGATCAGCCCCAGCATTTT.

The table lists this clonotype with many counts. V and J are TRBV7-2 and TRBJ1-1; weak D call: TRBD1 (5 bases). Germline V CDR1 and CDR2: SGHTA, FQGNSA. V was shortened by 2 bases and J by 0 bases, with 10 bases between the two germline ends. The CDR3 is made up of 15 amino acids. The CDR3 loop is CASSLTGHLNTEAFF. CDR3 sequence (DNA): TGTGCCAGCAGCTTAACGGGGCACCTGAACACTGAAGCTTTCTTT.

This clonotype showed up just a few times. The J gene is TRBJ1-2, the V gene TRBV29-1; D is unresolved. The CDR3 is 11 residues long. V was clipped by 1 base and J by 7 bases, with 7 bases between them. Germline V gene lookup returns CDR1 SQVTM and CDR2 ANQGSEA. CDR3 DNA sequence: TGCAGCGTTGAAGGCGAAGGTGGCTACACCTTC. This codes for CSVEGEGGYTF.

This clonotype was recorded a few times. V and J are TRBV7-9 and TRBJ1-2, with D unresolved. Germline V lookup: CDR1 SEHNR, CDR2 FQNEAQ (reference sequence). This CDR3 comprises 14 residues. V was shortened by 5 bases and J by 4 bases, with 14 bases between the two germline ends. DNA for the CDR3: TGTGCCAGCAGCCTCCCGGACCCGTTCTATGGCTACACCTTC. The encoded protein is CASSLPDPFYGYTF.

The genes are TRBV6-6 and TRBJ1-5; no firm D call. The CDR3 consists of 13 residues. The germline V and J ends were trimmed by 6 bases and 5 bases, with 11 bases remaining between them. Germline V CDR1 and CDR2: MNHNY, SVGAGI (reference sequence). As DNA, the CDR3 is TGTGCCAGCAGCTCTGCCGCGTATCAGCCCCAGCATTTT. This encodes CASSSAAYQPQHF.

This clonotype was seen a handful of times. The chain employs TRBV18 and TRBJ1-4; 8 bases map to TRBD1. The CDR3 consists of 14 residues. Germline CDR1 is KGHSH and CDR2 is LQKENI. Trimming removed 5 bases from V and 14 bases from J; junction bases left unmatched: 13. The DNA for the CDR3 is TGTGCCAGCTCATCTTCGACAGGGGACCTCTCTCTGTTTTTT. This encodes CASSSSTGDLSLFF.

In its sample, this clonotype was seen a few times. This chain links TRBV6-2 or TRBV6-3 with TRBJ1-1, with 7 bases aligning to TRBD1. Trimming cost V 6 bases and J 8 bases; bases outside gene matches: 3. The CDR3 extends over 11 amino acids. Germline CDR1 is MNHEY and CDR2 is SVGEGT. The chain's CDR3 is CASRQGREAFF. Written as DNA, the CDR3 is TGTGCCAGCAGACAGGGGCGGGAAGCTTTCTTT.

The chain joins TRBV5-1 to TRBJ2-2; weak D call: TRBD1 (5 bases). V shed 5 bases and J shed 3 bases, with 8 bases lying between them. The germline CDR1 and CDR2 sequences are SGHRS and YFSETQ. CDR3 length: 13 amino acids. The chain's CDR3 is CASRQDHTGELFF. Written as DNA, the CDR3 is TGCGCCAGCAGACAGGACCACACCGGGGAGCTGTTTTTT. Filled out from reference TRBV5-1 and TRBJ2-2, the complete variable domain reads KAGVTQTPRYLIKTRGQQVTLSCSPISGHRSVSWYQQTPGQGLQFLFEYFSETQRNKGNFPGRFSGRQFSNSRSEMNVSTLELGDSALYLCASRQDHTGELFFGEGSRLTVL.

This chain connects TRBV19 to TRBJ1-5; D is uncertain. Trimming pared 6 bases from V and 4 bases from J, leaving 10 bases between. The CDR3 sequence is 13 residues long. CDR1 is LNHDA, CDR2 SQIVND, per germline (reference sequence). For the CDR3, the DNA is TGTGCCAGTAGCCTCGAATGGAATCAGCCCCAGCATTTT. Encoded protein: CASSLEWNQPQHF.

This clonotype was recorded once. This chain connects TRBV5-1 to TRBJ2-1; no firm D call. Trimming removed 4 bases at V and 2 bases at J, with 13 bases between. In germline, CDR1 is SGHRS, CDR2 YFSETQ. The CDR3 runs 15 residues. The CDR3 sequence is CASSREQSAYNEQFF. The CDR3 nucleotides read TGCGCCAGCAGCCGTGAGCAGTCCGCCTACAATGAGCAGTTCTTC. Complete variable domain (other parts from reference TRBV5-1 and TRBJ2-1): KAGVTQTPRYLIKTRGQQVTLSCSPISGHRSVSWYQQTPGQGLQFLFEYFSETQRNKGNFPGRFSGRQFSNSRSEMNVSTLELGDSALYLCASSREQSAYNEQFFGPGTRLTVL.

The chain has TRBV12-3 or TRBV12-4 and TRBJ2-7; D might be TRBD1 (5 bases). V was cut by 3 bases and J by 2 bases, with 11 bases left in between. The CDR3 is 14 residues long. CDR3 coding DNA: TGTGCCAGCAGTTTTAAAGGGGAAGCCTACGAGCAGTACTTC. As protein: CASSFKGEAYEQYF.